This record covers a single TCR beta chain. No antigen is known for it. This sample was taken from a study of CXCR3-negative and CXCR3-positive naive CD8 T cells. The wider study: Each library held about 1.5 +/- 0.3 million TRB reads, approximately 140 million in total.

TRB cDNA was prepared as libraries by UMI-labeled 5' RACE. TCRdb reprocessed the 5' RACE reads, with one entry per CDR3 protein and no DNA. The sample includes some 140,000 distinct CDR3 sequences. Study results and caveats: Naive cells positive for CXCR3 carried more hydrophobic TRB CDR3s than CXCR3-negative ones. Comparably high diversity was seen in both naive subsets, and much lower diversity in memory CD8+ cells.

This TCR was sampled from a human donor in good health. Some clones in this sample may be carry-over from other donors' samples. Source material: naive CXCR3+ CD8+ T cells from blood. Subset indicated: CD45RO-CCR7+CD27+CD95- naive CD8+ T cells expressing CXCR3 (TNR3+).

The CDR3 reads CASKTSGRAYEQYF. The chain employs TRBV7-9 and TRBJ2-7; TCRdb designates TRBD2, a call that cannot be tested without DNA. CDR3 size: 14 residues. Germline lookup yields CDR1 SEHNR and CDR2 FQNEAQ (reference sequence). The whole variable domain, remainder taken from reference TRBV7-9 and TRBJ2-7, is DTGVSQNPRHKITKRGQNVTFRCDPISEHNRLYWYRQTLGQGPEFLTYFQNEAQLEKSRLLSDRFSAERPKGSFSTLEIQRTEQGDSAMYLCASKTSGRAYEQYFGPGTRLTVT.